This T cell receptor (beta chain) was recorded in a study of vaccination effects on CD4 cells after COVID-19. Study summary: The second dose preceded post-vaccine samples by a median of 72 days.

Here immunoSEQ multiplex PCR was the method, and the copy in TCRdb shows in-frame clones only, minus some. This table holds roughly 24,000 clones, 75% to 80% found once. V gave up 4 bases and J gave up 5 bases; unmatched junction bases: 4. CDR3 length: 13 amino acids. In germline, CDR1 is SEHNR, CDR2 FQNEAQ (reference sequence). On this clone itself: The antigen is not known.

Under the ViraFEST assay, PBMC were stimulated with viral peptide pools so that antigen-specific CD4+ T cells expanded. Sequencing was performed afterwards. Subsequent to a culture period of around eleven days, CD4+ T cells were isolated. Every participant took two doses of the BNT162b2 or mRNA-1273 vaccine. IL-2 medium was substituted for half the medium on days 3 and 7. The material was CD4+ T cells from PBMCs cultured with SARS-CoV-2 spike peptides, obtained after COVID-19 vaccination. The genes are TRBV7-9 and TRBJ1-2, with TRBD1 matching 7 bases. The TCR sequence derives from a human donor who received a COVID-19 vaccine. Some clones in this sample may be carry-over from other donors' samples. The CDR3 loop reads CASSSPGQYGYTF. The CDR3 DNA reads TGTGCCAGCAGCTCTCCGGGACAGTATGGCTACACCTTC.